This TCR beta chain is drawn from a study of vaccination and CD4 T cells after COVID-19. Whole-study context: Either the Pfizer-BioNTech BNT162b2 or Moderna mRNA-1273 vaccine was given as two doses. Blood was drawn a median roughly 67 days post second dose, range 14 to 241. Spike peptides, overlapping and drawn from SARS-CoV-2, HCoV-NL63, HCoV-OC43 and HCoV-229E, were used to stimulate cells.

With respect to this clonotype: What it binds is not known.

The Oncomine TCR Beta short-read assay sequenced DNA from cultured CD4+ T cells. One entry per CDR3 protein, called by TCRdb with MiXCR from the PCR reads. The sample carries about 16,000 distinct CDR3 sequences, 72% recorded once. V was pared by 7 bases and J by 10 bases, with 16 bases of the junction left unmatched. The CDR3 length is 16 residues. From germline, CDR1 is MNHEY and CDR2 SMNVEV (reference sequence). Treatment specified: roughly ten-day PBMC culture with coronavirus spike peptide pools or control peptides (ViraFEST assay). Millions of PBMCs went into each well for culture with about 10 IU/ml IL-2 and approximately 9 ug/ml peptide pools.

The chain links TRBV27 to TRBJ1-6; 7 bases fit TRBD1. The source is a human donor who had recovered from COVID-19. Sample: CD4+ T cells from blood, cultured in vitro. The chain's CDR3 is CASTRSSGGFGSPLHF. The CDR3 DNA reads TGTGCCAGCACACGCTCTTCAGGGGGGTTCGGCTCACCCCTCCACTTT.